This TCR beta chain was recorded in a study of blood T cells in healthy people across ages. Notes on this clonotype: Its antigen remains unidentified.

Next came a second PCR, run for about 7 to 11 cycles, which used a sample-barcoded 5' primer along with a J-beta primer mix. TCRdb fed the 5' RACE reads into MiXCR, producing one record per CDR3 protein. Of roughly 720,000 distinct CDR3 sequences listed, roughly 50% were seen once; the top ten hold approximately 41%. They isolated at least 6 million PBMCs from each sample. Study observations and caveats: Roughly linear age-related decline in beta diversity appeared, significant by age about 40.

The CDR3 totals 12 residues. Trimming stripped 3 bases from V and 6 bases from J, with 9 bases between. Sequenced: blood. The TCR sequence derives from a man older than 75 in good health. The rearrangement joins TRBV12-3 or TRBV12-4 to TRBJ2-7; D perhaps matches TRBD1 (5 bases). In nucleotides, the CDR3 is TGTGCCAGCAGTTTGTTTAGGGGCGAGCAGTACTTC. Translation: CASSLFRGEQYF.